This is a list of T cell receptor beta chains from one sample in a study of cytomegalovirus exposure and HLA in healthy donors. Sequenced by immunoSEQ multiplex PCR; TCRdb stores in-frame clones only, minus some. The sample shows around 150,000 clones, 70% to 85% of them seen only once. Input material: PBMCs. The receptors were sampled from a young man in good health and CMV-seropositive. Each CDR3 is given without its conserved first and last residue.

>TRBJ2-1|TRBV5-1
ASSPGVLTDLYNEQF
>TRBJ1-3|TRBV5-6
ASSLGGEKGNTIY
>TRBJ1-2|TRBV7-8
ASSPGQAGIYYGYT
>TRBJ2-2|TRBV2
ASRSPPGTGELF
>TRBJ1-2|TRBV5-4
ASSASPGTGKGANYGYT
>TRBJ1-2|TRBV6-6
ASSFTGSGGYT
>TRBJ2-5|TRBV9
ASSRQVEGTQY
>TRBJ1-5|TRBV4-1
ASSIDISNQPQH
>TRBJ1-2|TRBV4-3
ASSQVVRGSYT
>TRBJ2-5|TRBV15
ATSRVASGYQETQY
>TRBJ1-5|TRBV27
AAGVGSYQPQH
>TRBJ1-6|TRBV27
ASSLSRDRGYSPLH
>TRBJ1-1|TRBV5-1
ASRETGGNTEAF
>TRBJ2-5|TRBV9
ASSPWTSQETQY
>TRBJ2-4|TRBV5-5
ASSFTSGGAAKNIQY
>TRBJ2-3|TRBV10-3
AISETNRAGVQTDTQY
>TRBJ1-2|TRBV29-1
SVAQGGYGYT
>TRBJ1-6|TRBV7-2
ASSGQATSPLH
>TRBJ2-5|TRBV7-7
ASSALAVQETQY
>TRBJ2-1|TRBV5-4
ASSLGAASGHNEQF
>TRBJ1-3|TRBV2
ASNPDSSSGNTIY
>TRBJ1-1|TRBV7-9
ASSLSGPTEAF
>TRBJ1-1|TRBV29-1
SVVGQGVGTEAF
>TRBJ2-3|TRBV6-1
ASGSGASTDTQY
>TRBJ1-2|TRBV19
ASRPIGQGDYGYT
>TRBJ2-1|TRBV30
AWSAGDQNNEQF
>TRBJ2-1|TRBV7-3
ASSTGRGREQF
>TRBJ2-5|TRBV5-1
ASSPSRIAGGGETQY
>TRBJ1-2|TRBV19
ASRPPGQGRGYT
>TRBJ2-7|TRBV12-5
ASGLGQGIAEQY
>TRBJ2-7|TRBV7-9
ASSQTGGKSYEQY
>TRBJ1-1|TRBV19
ASSQGANTEAF
>TRBJ1-2|TRBV18
ASSRTEFSYGYT
>TRBJ2-7|TRBV27
ASSLSDTGTIYEQY
>TRBJ1-4|TRBV30
AWSPWGTGAGKLF
>TRBJ1-2|TRBV5-4
ASSAGQGYDGYT
>TRBJ1-5|TRBV12-5
ASGHRENQPQH
>TRBJ1-2|TRBV2
ASSGRTGGYGYT
>TRBJ2-1|TRBV6-4
ASSDGQVNEQF
>TRBJ2-7|TRBV19
ASSQTGGRNEQY
>TRBJ2-7|TRBV7-2
ASSLVETGEQY
>TRBJ2-3|TRBV4-2
ASSQPPGTSGSSTDTQY
>TRBJ2-7|TRBV7-6
ASSPSRDRGNEQY
>TRBJ2-2|TRBV5-6
ASSKGQLNTGELF
>TRBJ1-4|TRBV2
ASSEREVGEKLF
>TRBJ1-1|TRBV18
ASSPSWNTEAF
>TRBJ2-3|TRBV2
ASSADREPSTDTQY
>TRBJ2-3|TRBV9
ASSASGGYSTDTQY
>TRBJ2-5|TRBV4-1
ASSRTEGYQETQY
>TRBJ2-5|TRBV14
ASSQNQAAKTQY
>TRBJ2-7|TRBV2
ASTRFYEQY
>TRBJ2-2|TRBV9
ASSVVGATGELF
>TRBJ2-7|TRBV7-2
ASSRTGSYEQY
>TRBJ2-3|TRBV6-1
ASKDGSGGDTQY